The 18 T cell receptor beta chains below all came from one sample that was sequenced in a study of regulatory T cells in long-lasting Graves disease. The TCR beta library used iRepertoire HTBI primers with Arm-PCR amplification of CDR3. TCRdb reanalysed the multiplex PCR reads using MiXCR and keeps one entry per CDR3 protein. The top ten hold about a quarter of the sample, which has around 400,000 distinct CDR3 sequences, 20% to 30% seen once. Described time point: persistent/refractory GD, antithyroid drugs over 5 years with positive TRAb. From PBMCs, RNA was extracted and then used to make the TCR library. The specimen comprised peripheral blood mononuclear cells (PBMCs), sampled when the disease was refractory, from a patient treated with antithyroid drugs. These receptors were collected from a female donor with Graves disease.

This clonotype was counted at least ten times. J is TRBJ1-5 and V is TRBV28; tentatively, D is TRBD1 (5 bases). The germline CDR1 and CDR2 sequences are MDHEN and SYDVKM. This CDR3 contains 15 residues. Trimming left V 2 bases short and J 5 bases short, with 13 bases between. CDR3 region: CASSLSGWGYQPQHF. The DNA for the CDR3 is TGTGCCAGCAGTTTAAGTGGGTGGGGGTATCAGCCCCAGCATTTT. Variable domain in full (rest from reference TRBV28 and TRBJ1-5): DVKVTQSSRYLVKRTGEKVFLECVQDMDHENMFWYRQDPGLGLRLIYFSYDVKMKEKGDIPEGYSVSREKKERFSLILESASTNQTSMYLCASSLSGWGYQPQHFGDGTRLSIL.

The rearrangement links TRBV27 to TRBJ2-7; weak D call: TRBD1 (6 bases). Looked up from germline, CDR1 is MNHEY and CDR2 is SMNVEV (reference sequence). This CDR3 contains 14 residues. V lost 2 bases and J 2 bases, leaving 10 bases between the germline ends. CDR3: CASSLRDTTYEQYF. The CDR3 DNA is TGTGCCAGCAGTTTAAGGGACACCACCTACGAGCAGTACTTC.

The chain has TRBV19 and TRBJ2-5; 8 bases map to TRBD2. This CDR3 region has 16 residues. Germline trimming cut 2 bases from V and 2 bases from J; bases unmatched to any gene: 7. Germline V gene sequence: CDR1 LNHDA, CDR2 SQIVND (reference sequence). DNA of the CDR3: TGTGCCAGTAGTATACGGAGACTAGCGCCTCAAGAGACCCAGTACTTC. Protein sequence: CASSIRRLAPQETQYF.

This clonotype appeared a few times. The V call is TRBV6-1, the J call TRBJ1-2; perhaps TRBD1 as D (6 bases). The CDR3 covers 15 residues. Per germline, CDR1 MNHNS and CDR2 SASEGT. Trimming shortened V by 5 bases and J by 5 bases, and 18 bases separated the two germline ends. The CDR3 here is CASSMRGALGYGYTF. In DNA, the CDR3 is TGTGCCAGCAGTATGAGGGGGGCCTTGGGATATGGCTACACCTTC.

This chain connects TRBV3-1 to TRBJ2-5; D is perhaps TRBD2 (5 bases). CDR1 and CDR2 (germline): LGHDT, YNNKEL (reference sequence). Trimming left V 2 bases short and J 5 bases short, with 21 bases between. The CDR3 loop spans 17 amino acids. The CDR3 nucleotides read TGTGCCAGCAGCCAATCCTGGAGGATAACTAGTTTGGAGACCCAGTACTTC. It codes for CASSQSWRITSLETQYF.

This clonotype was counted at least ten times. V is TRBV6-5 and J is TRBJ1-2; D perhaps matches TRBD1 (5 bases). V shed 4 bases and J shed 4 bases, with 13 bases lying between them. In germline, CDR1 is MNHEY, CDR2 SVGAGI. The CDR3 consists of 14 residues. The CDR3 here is CASSWDDNGYGYTF. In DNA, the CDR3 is TGTGCCAGCAGTTGGGACGATAACGGCTATGGCTACACCTTC.

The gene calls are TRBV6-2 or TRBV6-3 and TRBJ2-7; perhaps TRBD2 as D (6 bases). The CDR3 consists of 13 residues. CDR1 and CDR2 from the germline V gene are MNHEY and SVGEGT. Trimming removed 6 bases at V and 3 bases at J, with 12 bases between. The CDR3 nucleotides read TGTGCCAGCAGGGCGCGGGGAAACTACGAGCAGTACTTC. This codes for CASRARGNYEQYF.

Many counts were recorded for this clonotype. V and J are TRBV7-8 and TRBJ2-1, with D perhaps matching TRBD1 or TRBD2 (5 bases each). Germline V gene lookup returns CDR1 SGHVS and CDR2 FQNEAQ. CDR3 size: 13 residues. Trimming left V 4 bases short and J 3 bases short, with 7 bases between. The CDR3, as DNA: TGTGCCAGCAGCTGGGGGTTCTACAATGAGCAGTTCTTC. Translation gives CASSWGFYNEQFF.

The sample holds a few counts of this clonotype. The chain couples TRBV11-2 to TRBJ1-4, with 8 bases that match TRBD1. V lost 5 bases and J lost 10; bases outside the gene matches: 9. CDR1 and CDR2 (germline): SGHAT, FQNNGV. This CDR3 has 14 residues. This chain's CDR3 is CASSQTGQGRKLFF. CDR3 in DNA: TGTGCCAGCAGCCAGACCGGACAGGGTCGAAAACTGTTTTTT.

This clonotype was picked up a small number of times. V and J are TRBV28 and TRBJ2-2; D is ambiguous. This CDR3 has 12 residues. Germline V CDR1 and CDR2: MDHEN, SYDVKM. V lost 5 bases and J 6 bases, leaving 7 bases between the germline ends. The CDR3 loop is CASSVHPGELFF. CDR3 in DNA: TGTGCCAGCAGTGTCCACCCCGGGGAGCTGTTTTTT.

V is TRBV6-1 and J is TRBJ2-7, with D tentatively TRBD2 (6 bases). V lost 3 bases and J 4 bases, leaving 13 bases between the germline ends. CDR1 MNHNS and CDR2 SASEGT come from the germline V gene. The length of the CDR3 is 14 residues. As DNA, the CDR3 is TGTGCCAGCAGTGATACCCTAGCGAGATACGAGCAGTACTTC. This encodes CASSDTLARYEQYF.

The CDR3 reads CASSPSGRTYNEQFF. The CDR3 DNA reads as TGTGCCAGCAGCCCTAGCGGGAGGACCTACAATGAGCAGTTCTTC. V is TRBV12-3 or TRBV12-4 and J is TRBJ2-1, with 11 bases lining up with TRBD2. The CDR3 runs to 15 residues. Trimming cost V 6 bases and J 2 bases; bases outside gene matches: 3.

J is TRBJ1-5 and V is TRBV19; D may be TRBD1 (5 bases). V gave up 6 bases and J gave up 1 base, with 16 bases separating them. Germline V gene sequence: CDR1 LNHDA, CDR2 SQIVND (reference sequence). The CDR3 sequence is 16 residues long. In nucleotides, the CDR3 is TGTGCCAGTAGATCACAAGCAGGGAACAGCAATCAGCCCCAGCATTTT. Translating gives CASRSQAGNSNQPQHF. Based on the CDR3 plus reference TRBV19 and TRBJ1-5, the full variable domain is DGGITQSPKYLFRKEGQNVTLSCEQNLNHDAMYWYRQDPGQGLRLIYYSQIVNDFQKGDIAEGYSVSREKKESFPLTVTSAQKNPTAFYLCASRSQAGNSNQPQHFGDGTRLSIL.

CDR3 in amino acids: CASSQGHDSSYEQYF. CDR3 nucleotide sequence: TGCGCCAGCAGCCAAGGCCATGATAGCTCCTACGAGCAGTACTTC. The V call is TRBV4-3, the J call TRBJ2-7; no definite D call. CDR1 and CDR2 (germline): LGHNA, YSLEER. V was cut by 1 base and J by 0 bases, with 10 bases left in between. The CDR3 contains 15 residues.

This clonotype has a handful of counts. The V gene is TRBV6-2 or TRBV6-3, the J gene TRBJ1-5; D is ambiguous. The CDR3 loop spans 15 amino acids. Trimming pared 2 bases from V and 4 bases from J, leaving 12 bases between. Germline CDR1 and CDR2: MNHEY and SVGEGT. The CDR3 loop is CASSYDGTQNQPQHF. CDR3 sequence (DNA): TGTGCCAGCAGTTACGATGGCACTCAAAATCAGCCCCAGCATTTT.

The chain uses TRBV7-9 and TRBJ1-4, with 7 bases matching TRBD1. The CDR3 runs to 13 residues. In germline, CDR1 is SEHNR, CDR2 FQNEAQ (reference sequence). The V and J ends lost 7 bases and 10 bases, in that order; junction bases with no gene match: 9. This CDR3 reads CASTLETGLKLFF. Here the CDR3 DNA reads TGTGCCAGCACCTTGGAGACAGGGCTAAAACTGTTTTTT.

The DNA of the CDR3 is TGTGCCAGCAGAGACACACCGGGACTAGCGGGAGACGACACAGATACGCAGTATTTT. The encoded protein is CASRDTPGLAGDDTDTQYF. The V and J genes are TRBV6-2 or TRBV6-3 and TRBJ2-3; 14 nucleotides match TRBD2. Germline lookup yields CDR1 MNHEY and CDR2 SVGEGT. The trim removed 6 bases at V and 2 bases at J, leaving 13 bases unmatched. The length of the CDR3 is 19 residues.

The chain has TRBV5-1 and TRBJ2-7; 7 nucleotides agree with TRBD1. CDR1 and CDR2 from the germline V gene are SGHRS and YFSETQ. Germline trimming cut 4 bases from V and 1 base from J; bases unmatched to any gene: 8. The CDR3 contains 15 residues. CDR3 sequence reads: CASSVGTASSYEQYF. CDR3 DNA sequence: TGCGCCAGCAGCGTAGGGACAGCCTCTTCCTACGAGCAGTACTTC.